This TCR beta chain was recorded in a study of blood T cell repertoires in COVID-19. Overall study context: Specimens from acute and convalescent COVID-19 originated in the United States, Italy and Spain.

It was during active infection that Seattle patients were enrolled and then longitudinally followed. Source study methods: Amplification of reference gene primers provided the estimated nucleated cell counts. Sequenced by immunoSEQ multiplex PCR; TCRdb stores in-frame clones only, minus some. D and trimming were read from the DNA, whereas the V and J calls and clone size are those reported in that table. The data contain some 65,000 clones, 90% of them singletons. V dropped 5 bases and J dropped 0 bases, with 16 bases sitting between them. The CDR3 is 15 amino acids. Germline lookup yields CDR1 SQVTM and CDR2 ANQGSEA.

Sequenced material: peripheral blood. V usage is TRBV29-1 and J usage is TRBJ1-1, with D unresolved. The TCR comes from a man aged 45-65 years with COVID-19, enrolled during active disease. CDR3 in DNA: TGCAGCGTTTACCGCCCTGCCAGGCTGAACACTGAAGCTTTCTTT. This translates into CSVYRPARLNTEAFF.